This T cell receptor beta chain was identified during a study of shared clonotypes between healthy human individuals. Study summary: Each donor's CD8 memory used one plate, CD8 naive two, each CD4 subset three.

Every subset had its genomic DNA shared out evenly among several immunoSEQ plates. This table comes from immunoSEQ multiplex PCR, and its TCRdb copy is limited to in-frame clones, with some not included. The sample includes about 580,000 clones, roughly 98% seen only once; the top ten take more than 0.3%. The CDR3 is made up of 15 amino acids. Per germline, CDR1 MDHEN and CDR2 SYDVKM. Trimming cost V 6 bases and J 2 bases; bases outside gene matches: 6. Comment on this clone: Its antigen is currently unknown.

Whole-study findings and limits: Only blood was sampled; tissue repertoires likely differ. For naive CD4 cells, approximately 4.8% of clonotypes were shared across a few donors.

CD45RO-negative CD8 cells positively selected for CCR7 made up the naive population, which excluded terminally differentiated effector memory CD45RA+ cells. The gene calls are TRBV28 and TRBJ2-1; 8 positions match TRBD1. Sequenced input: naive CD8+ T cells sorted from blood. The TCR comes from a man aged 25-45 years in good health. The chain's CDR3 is CASRTETGAYNEQFF. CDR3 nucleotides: TGTGCCAGCAGAACCGAGACAGGGGCCTACAATGAGCAGTTCTTC.